A single sample gave rise to the 5 T cell receptor beta chains below, sequenced in a study of blood T cell repertoires in COVID-19. Profiled with immunoSEQ multiplex PCR; TCRdb holds only in-frame clones, not every one. The sample yields about 180,000 clones, about 82% seen once. Source material: PBMCs or T cells enriched from blood (not recorded which). Receptors were obtained from a woman aged 25 to 39 who had recovered from COVID-19.

The table lists this clone with a count of one. J is TRBJ1-2 and V is TRBV6-2 or TRBV6-3, with TRBD1 identical over 10 bases. The length of the CDR3 is 15 residues. CDR1 is MNHEY, CDR2 SVGEGT, per germline. The V and J ends lost 4 bases and 6 bases, in that order; junction bases with no gene match: 8. CDR3 DNA: TGTGCCAGCAGTTTGCCGGGACAGGGGAGGCATGGCTACACCTTC. Protein product: CASSLPGQGRHGYTF.

The chain combines TRBV7-9 with TRBJ2-3; D may be TRBD2 (6 bases). V was cut by 3 bases and J by 6 bases, with 13 bases left in between. CDR1 is SEHNR and CDR2 is FQNEAQ in the germline V gene (reference sequence). The CDR3 covers 14 residues. The CDR3 bases are TGTGCCAGCAGCTTCAGTGCGGGATTTGATACGCAGTATTTT. Protein product: CASSFSAGFDTQYF. The whole variable domain, remainder taken from reference TRBV7-9 and TRBJ2-3, is DTGVSQNPRHKITKRGQNVTFRCDPISEHNRLYWYRQTLGQGPEFLTYFQNEAQLEKSRLLSDRFSAERPKGSFSTLEIQRTEQGDSAMYLCASSFSAGFDTQYFGPGTRLTVL.

In this sample, this clone turned up once. The chain uses TRBV3-1 (or the pseudogene TRBV3-2) and TRBJ2-1, with D perhaps TRBD2 (6 bases). The CDR3 spans 15 residues. V lost 1 base to trimming and J lost 0 bases, with 7 bases between them. Germline loops: CDR1 LGHDT, CDR2 YNNKEL (reference sequence). CDR3 region: CASSQAGVSYNEQFF. For the CDR3, the DNA is TGTGCCAGCAGCCAAGCGGGAGTCTCCTACAATGAGCAGTTCTTC.

V is TRBV29-1 and J is TRBJ2-1; the D gene is possibly TRBD2 (5 bases). V lost 4 bases, J lost 7 bases, and 11 bases lay in between. The CDR3 sequence is 12 residues long. Germline V lookup: CDR1 SQVTM, CDR2 ANQGSEA. CDR3 sequence (DNA): TGCAGCGTTGCGGGGAGTAAGAATGAGCAGTTCTTC. It encodes CSVAGSKNEQFF.

This rearrangement joins TRBV6-5 to TRBJ1-1; D is possibly TRBD1 (5 bases). In germline, CDR1 is MNHEY, CDR2 SVGAGI. The CDR3 is 14 amino acids. Between the trimmed V and J ends, which lost 2 bases and 8 bases, there was a span of 15 bases. The CDR3 nucleotides read TGTGCCAGCAGTTACGCTCGAGAGACAGACGAAGCTTTCTTT. Amino acids: CASSYARETDEAFF.